Each of the 17 T cell receptor beta chains below was sequenced from the same sample in a study of CD8 T cells in ankylosing spondylitis. TCRdb passed the 5' RACE reads through MiXCR, listing each CDR3 protein once. The data contain roughly 250,000 distinct CDR3 sequences, around 9.2% of them singletons. The sequenced sample was blood, either unsorted or a sorted T cell fraction (not recorded which). These receptors were obtained from a male donor with ankylosing spondylitis or in good health (not recorded which).

This clonotype was counted ten times or more. V usage is TRBV14 and J usage is TRBJ1-1; a possible D gene is TRBD1 (6 bases). With 0 bases removed from V and 6 bases from J, the gap between germline ends came to 17 bases. The CDR3 is made up of 16 amino acids. Germline V CDR1 and CDR2: SGHDN, FVKESK. The CDR3 sequence is CASSQDSGVSLSEAFF. Written as DNA, the CDR3 is TGTGCCAGCAGCCAAGATTCAGGGGTCTCTCTGTCTGAAGCTTTCTTT.

This clonotype was seen repeatedly, ten times or more. The chain recombines TRBV28 with TRBJ2-3; no clear D gene. This CDR3 comprises 18 residues. CDR1 MDHEN and CDR2 SYDVKM come from the germline V gene. Trimming stripped 2 bases from V and 7 bases from J, with 25 bases between. CDR3 protein: CASSLPLTAGAVIHTQYF. The CDR3 bases are TGTGCCAGCAGTTTACCGCTTACTGCAGGCGCAGTTATCCATACGCAGTATTTT.

This clonotype was picked up many times. The J gene is TRBJ1-1, the V gene TRBV6-2 or TRBV6-3, with a tentative D call TRBD1 (6 bases). Trimming pared 6 bases from V and 0 bases from J, leaving 17 bases between. Germline V gene lookup returns CDR1 MNHEY and CDR2 SVGEGT. This CDR3 comprises 16 residues. CDR3 loop: CASSQRQVAVNTEAFF. The CDR3 DNA is TGTGCCAGCAGCCAACGACAGGTAGCGGTGAACACTGAAGCTTTCTTT.

At least ten counts were recorded for this clonotype. The V and J genes are TRBV6-1 and TRBJ1-5; D ambiguous. Germline values: CDR1 MNHNS, CDR2 SASEGT. CDR3 length: 15 amino acids. Trimming removed 5 bases at V and 6 bases at J, with 17 bases between. The chain's CDR3 is CASSPRQATGQPQHF. In nucleotides, the CDR3 is TGTGCCAGCAGTCCCCGGCAAGCAACCGGTCAGCCCCAGCATTTT.

This clonotype was counted at least ten times. The rearrangement links TRBV9 to TRBJ2-3; no clear D gene. The CDR3 runs 15 residues. Trimming pared 0 bases from V and 4 bases from J, leaving 12 bases between. The germline V gene encodes CDR1 SGDLS and CDR2 YYNGEE. The CDR3 DNA follows: TGTGCCAGCAGCGTAGATATAGGGAACCCAGATACGCAGTATTTT. Amino acid sequence: CASSVDIGNPDTQYF.

The chain recombines TRBV3-1 with TRBJ2-3; the D call may be TRBD1 or TRBD2 (5 bases each). Deletions cut 0 bases from V and 2 bases from J, with 15 bases between. The CDR3 length is 17 residues. Germline assignment: CDR1 LGHDT and CDR2 YNNKEL (reference sequence). This CDR3 is CASSQEGTFYLTDTQYF. CDR3 DNA sequence: TGTGCCAGCAGCCAAGAGGGGACCTTTTACCTCACAGATACGCAGTATTTT.

In its sample, this clonotype was seen many times. The gene calls are TRBV9 and TRBJ2-7; D uncertain. The CDR3 runs 14 residues. CDR1 and CDR2 from the germline V gene are SGDLS and YYNGEE. The V end was cut by 0 bases, the J end by 0 bases, with 7 bases between. The chain's CDR3 is CASSVEQSSYEQYF. In DNA form, the CDR3 reads TGTGCCAGCAGCGTAGAACAGAGCTCCTACGAGCAGTACTTC. The full variable domain, rest sourced from reference TRBV9 and TRBJ2-7, is DSGVTQTPKHLITATGQRVTLRCSPRSGDLSVYWYQQSLDQGLQFLIQYYNGEERAKGNILERFSAQQFPDLHSELNLSSLELGDSALYFCASSVEQSSYEQYFGPGTRLTVT.

There are many counts of this clonotype. In nucleotides, the CDR3 is TGTGCCAGCAGAGACCGGGACAGGGTCTCGGGTGGTGAGACCGGGGAGCTGTTTTTT. Protein sequence: CASRDRDRVSGGETGELFF. The V and J genes are TRBV6-2 or TRBV6-3 and TRBJ2-2, with 9 bases fitting TRBD1. Germline CDR1 is MNHEY and CDR2 is SVGEGT. Losses at the gene ends were 6 bases for V and 5 bases for J; bases not matched to a gene: 19. This CDR3 region has 19 residues.

In this sample, this clonotype turned up many times. V and J are TRBV7-3 and TRBJ2-3; 12 bases agree with TRBD2. Germline V gives CDR1 SGHTA, CDR2 FQGTGA. With 4 bases clipped from V and 5 bases from J, the junction kept 10 bases outside the gene matches. The CDR3 length is 17 residues. The CDR3 reads CASSSGLAGPLGDTQYF. For the CDR3, the DNA is TGTGCCAGCAGCTCGGGACTAGCGGGTCCCCTGGGAGATACGCAGTATTTT.

This clonotype was counted many times. The rearrangement links TRBV20-1 to TRBJ2-7; a weak D match, TRBD1 (6 bases). Between the trimmed V and J ends, which lost 2 bases and 0 bases, there was a span of 8 bases. CDR3 length: 13 amino acids. The germline gives CDR1 DFQATT, CDR2 SNEGSKA (reference sequence). The chain's CDR3 is CSARQGSSYEQYF. The CDR3 bases are TGCAGTGCTAGACAGGGGAGCTCCTACGAGCAGTACTTC.

This clonotype was seen at least ten times. V is TRBV5-1 and J is TRBJ2-7; D may be TRBD1 (6 bases). This CDR3 is 14 amino acids long. Germline CDR1 SGHRS, CDR2 YFSETQ. V lost 2 bases and J 2 bases, leaving 11 bases between the germline ends. CDR3 coding DNA: TGCGCCAGCAGCTTTGGGCAGGGGACCTACGAGCAGTACTTC. Translation gives CASSFGQGTYEQYF.

This clonotype was counted a few times. The chain uses TRBV18 and TRBJ2-2, with D perhaps assigned TRBD1 or TRBD2 (5 bases each). This CDR3 comprises 15 residues. Germline loops: CDR1 KGHSH, CDR2 LQKENI. Trimming took 6 bases from V and 3 from J, leaving 14 bases between them. In DNA, the CDR3 is TGTGCCAGCTCGGGGGTTAGCCTGGACACCGGGGAGCTGTTTTTT. It yields the protein CASSGVSLDTGELFF.

Ten or more counts support this clonotype. The rearrangement uses TRBV5-1 and TRBJ2-1; TRBD1 matches 8 bases. The CDR3 sequence is 16 residues long. V gave up 2 bases and J gave up 8 bases; unmatched junction bases: 12. Germline CDR1 reads SGHRS; CDR2 reads YFSETQ. The CDR3 loop is CASSLGTGGLGDEQFF. In DNA, the CDR3 is TGCGCCAGCAGCTTAGGCACAGGGGGGCTTGGGGATGAGCAGTTCTTC.

The V gene is TRBV30, the J gene TRBJ2-3; 10 bases fit TRBD1. The CDR3 spans 14 residues. J was trimmed by 6 bases and V by 1 base; bases with no gene match: 4. CDR1 and CDR2 (germline): GTSNPN, SVGIG (reference sequence). The CDR3 sequence: CAWSEDRGTDTQYF. The CDR3 region has the DNA TGTGCCTGGAGTGAGGACAGGGGGACCGATACGCAGTATTTT.

Here the CDR3 reads CASSYGGLSNQPQHF. As DNA, the CDR3 is TGTGCCAGCAGTTACGGGGGACTTAGCAATCAGCCCCAGCATTTT. The chain employs TRBV6-2 or TRBV6-3 and TRBJ1-5, with a tentative D call TRBD1 (5 bases). Trimming removed 2 bases from V and 0 bases from J, with 8 bases in between. The V gene's germline CDR1 is MNHEY and CDR2 SVGEGT. CDR3 length: 15 amino acids.

V is TRBV5-1 and J is TRBJ1-5; possibly TRBD1 for D (6 bases). The V gene lost 8 bases and the J gene lost 5 bases, with 20 bases spanning the gap. Germline CDR1 and CDR2: SGHRS and YFSETQ. CDR3 size: 15 residues. Written as DNA, the CDR3 is TGCGCCAGTCTCCTTGGGGGGGCGTGGGATCAGCCCCAGCATTTT. Translation gives CASLLGGAWDQPQHF.

At least ten counts were recorded for this clonotype. V gene TRBV5-1 combines with J gene TRBJ2-5; 7 nucleotides match TRBD2. The trim removed 2 bases at V and 3 bases at J, leaving 1 base unmatched. CDR1 and CDR2 (germline): SGHRS, YFSETQ. The CDR3 contains 13 residues. The CDR3 DNA reads TGCGCCAGCAGCTTTGCGGGGGAAGAGACCCAGTACTTC. Translated: CASSFAGEETQYF.